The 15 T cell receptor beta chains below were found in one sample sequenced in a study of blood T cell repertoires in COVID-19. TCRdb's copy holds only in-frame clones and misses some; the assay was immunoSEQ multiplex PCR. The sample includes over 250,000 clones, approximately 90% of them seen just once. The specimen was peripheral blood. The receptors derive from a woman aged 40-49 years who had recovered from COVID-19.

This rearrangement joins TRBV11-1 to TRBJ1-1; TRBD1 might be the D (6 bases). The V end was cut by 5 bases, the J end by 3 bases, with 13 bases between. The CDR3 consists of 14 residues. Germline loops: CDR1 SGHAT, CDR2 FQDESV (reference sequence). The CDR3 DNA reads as TGTGCCAGCAGCCCGGACAGTTGGGACACTGAAGCTTTCTTT. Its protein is CASSPDSWDTEAFF.

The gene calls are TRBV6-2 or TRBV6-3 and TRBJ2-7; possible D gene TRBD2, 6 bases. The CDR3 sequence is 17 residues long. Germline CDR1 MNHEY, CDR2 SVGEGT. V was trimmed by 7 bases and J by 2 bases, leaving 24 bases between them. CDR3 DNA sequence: TGTGCCAGCAATTATGCCCCTACGAGCGGGTTAACCTACGAGCAGTACTTC. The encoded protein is CASNYAPTSGLTYEQYF.

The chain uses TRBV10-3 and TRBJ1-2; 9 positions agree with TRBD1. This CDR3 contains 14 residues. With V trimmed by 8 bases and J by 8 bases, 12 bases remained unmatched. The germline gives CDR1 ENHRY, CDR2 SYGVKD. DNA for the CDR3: TGTGCCATCCCGAGGGGACAGGGAAACGACGGCTACACCTTC. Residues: CAIPRGQGNDGYTF.

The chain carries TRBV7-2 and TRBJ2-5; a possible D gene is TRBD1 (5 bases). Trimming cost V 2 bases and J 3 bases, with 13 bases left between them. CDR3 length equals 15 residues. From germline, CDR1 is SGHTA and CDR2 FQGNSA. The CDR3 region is CASSLLGQGKETQYF. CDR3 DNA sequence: TGTGCCAGCAGCTTATTGGGGCAGGGTAAAGAGACCCAGTACTTC.

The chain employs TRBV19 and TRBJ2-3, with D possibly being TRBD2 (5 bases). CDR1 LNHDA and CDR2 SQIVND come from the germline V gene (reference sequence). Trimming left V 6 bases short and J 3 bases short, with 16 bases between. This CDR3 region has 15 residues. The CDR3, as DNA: TGTGCCAGTAGCCCCGCAGGCGGGTATACAGATACGCAGTATTTT. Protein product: CASSPAGGYTDTQYF. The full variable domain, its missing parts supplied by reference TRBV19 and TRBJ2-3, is DGGITQSPKYLFRKEGQNVTLSCEQNLNHDAMYWYRQDPGQGLRLIYYSQIVNDFQKGDIAEGYSVSREKKESFPLTVTSAQKNPTAFYLCASSPAGGYTDTQYFGPGTRLTVL.

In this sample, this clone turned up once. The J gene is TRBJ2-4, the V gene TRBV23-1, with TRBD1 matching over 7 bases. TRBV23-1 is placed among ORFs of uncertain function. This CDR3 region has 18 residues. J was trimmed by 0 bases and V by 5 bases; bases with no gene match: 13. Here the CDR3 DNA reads TGCGCCAGCAGTTTAGACAGGGAACCACACTTAGCCAAAAACATTCAGTACTTC. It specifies CASSLDREPHLAKNIQYF.

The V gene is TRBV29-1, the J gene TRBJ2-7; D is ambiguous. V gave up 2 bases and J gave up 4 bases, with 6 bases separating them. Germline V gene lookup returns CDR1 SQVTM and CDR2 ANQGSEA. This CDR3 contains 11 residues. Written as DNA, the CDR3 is TGCAGCGTTGAACAGGAATACGAGCAGTACTTC. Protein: CSVEQEYEQYF.

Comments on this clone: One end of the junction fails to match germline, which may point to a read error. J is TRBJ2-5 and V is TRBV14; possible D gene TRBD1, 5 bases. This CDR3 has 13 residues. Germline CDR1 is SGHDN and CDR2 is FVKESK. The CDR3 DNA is TGTGCCAGCAGTCAAGGGGCAGTAGAGACCCAGTACTTC. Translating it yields CASSQGAVETQYF.

The CDR3: CASTARRGTGGNYGYTF. CDR3 DNA: TGTGCCAGCACCGCGCGACGGGGGACAGGGGGCAACTATGGCTACACCTTC. The rearrangement uses TRBV28 and TRBJ1-2; the match to TRBD1 covers 12 bases. Germline lookup yields CDR1 MDHEN and CDR2 SYDVKM. The ends lost 7 bases at V and 2 bases at J; junction bases unmatched: 11. The CDR3 totals 17 residues.

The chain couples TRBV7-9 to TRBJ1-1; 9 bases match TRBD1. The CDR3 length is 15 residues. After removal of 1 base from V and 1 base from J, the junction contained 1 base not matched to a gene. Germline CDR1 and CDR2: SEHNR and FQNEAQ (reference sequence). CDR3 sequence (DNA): TGTGCCAGCAGCTTAGGGGGACAGGGGAACACTGAAGCTTTCTTT. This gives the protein CASSLGGQGNTEAFF.

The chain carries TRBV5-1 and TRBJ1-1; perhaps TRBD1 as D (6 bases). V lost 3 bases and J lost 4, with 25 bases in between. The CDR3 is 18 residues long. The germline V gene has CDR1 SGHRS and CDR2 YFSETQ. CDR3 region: CASSSRSGGRGKGTEAFF. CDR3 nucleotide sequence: TGCGCCAGCAGCTCGCGGTCGGGGGGGCGCGGAAAGGGCACTGAAGCTTTCTTT.

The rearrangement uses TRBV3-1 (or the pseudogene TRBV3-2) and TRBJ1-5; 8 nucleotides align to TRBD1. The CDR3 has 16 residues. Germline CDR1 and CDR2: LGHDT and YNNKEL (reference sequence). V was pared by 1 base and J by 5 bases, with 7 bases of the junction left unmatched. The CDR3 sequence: CASSQGGQAGDQPQHF. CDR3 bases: TGTGCCAGCAGCCAAGGGGGACAGGCCGGCGATCAGCCCCAGCATTTT.

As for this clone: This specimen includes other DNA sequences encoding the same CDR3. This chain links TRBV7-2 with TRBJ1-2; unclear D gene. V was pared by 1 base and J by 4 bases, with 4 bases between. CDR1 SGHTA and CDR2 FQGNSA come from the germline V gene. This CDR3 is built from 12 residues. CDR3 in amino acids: CASSLGAYGYTF. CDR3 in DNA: TGTGCCAGCAGCTTAGGGGCCTATGGCTACACCTTC.

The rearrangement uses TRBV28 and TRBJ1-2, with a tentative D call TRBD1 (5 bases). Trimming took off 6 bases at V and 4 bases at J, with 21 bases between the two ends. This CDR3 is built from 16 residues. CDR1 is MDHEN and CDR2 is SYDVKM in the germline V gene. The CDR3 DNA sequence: TGTGCCAGCAGCGACAGCTTGGACCTCGTGCTCTATGGCTACACCTTC. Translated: CASSDSLDLVLYGYTF.

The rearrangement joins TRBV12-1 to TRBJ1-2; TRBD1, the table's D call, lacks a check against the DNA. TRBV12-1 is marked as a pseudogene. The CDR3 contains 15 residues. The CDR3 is CASSFGDREDYGYTF. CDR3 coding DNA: TGTGCCAGCAGCTTTGGGGACAGGGAGGACTATGGCTACACCTTC.